This entry lists 21 T cell receptor beta chains sequenced from one sample in a study of cytomegalovirus exposure and HLA in healthy donors. PCR employed 60 Vbeta and 13 Jbeta primers. The protocol was immunoSEQ multiplex PCR, while the TCRdb copy is restricted to in-frame clones and leaves out a portion. The top ten hold around 5.9% of the sample, which has over 100,000 clones, around 10% seen once. Sequencing was carried out using PBMCs. Source of these receptors: a man aged 35 to 55 in good health and CMV-seropositive.

In its sample, this clone is medium-sized. The chain has TRBV28 and TRBJ1-1; D may be TRBD1 (6 bases). The length of the CDR3 is 13 residues. Trimming cost V 5 bases and J 2 bases, with 9 bases left between them. CDR1 is MDHEN, CDR2 SYDVKM, per germline. The CDR3 loop is CASSTTGNTEAFF. DNA for the CDR3: TGTGCCAGCAGTACGACAGGTAACACTGAAGCTTTCTTT.

The V gene is TRBV28, the J gene TRBJ2-5, with D possibly TRBD1 on 5 matching bases. Between the trimmed V and J ends, which lost 7 bases and 5 bases, there was a span of 17 bases. The CDR3 extends over 14 amino acids. Germline assignment: CDR1 MDHEN and CDR2 SYDVKM. For the CDR3, the DNA is TGTGCCAGCAAACCCCCCTCGACAGACGAGACCCAGTACTTC. It translates to CASKPPSTDETQYF. The whole variable domain, remainder taken from reference TRBV28 and TRBJ2-5, is DVKVTQSSRYLVKRTGEKVFLECVQDMDHENMFWYRQDPGLGLRLIYFSYDVKMKEKGDIPEGYSVSREKKERFSLILESASTNQTSMYLCASKPPSTDETQYFGPGTRLLVL.

This clone was observed a handful of times. This chain uses TRBV30 with TRBJ2-7; 10 bases are a match to TRBD1. Per germline, CDR1 GTSNPN and CDR2 SVGIG (reference sequence). The CDR3 totals 13 residues. V trimming: 3 bases; J trimming: 5 bases; junction bases outside the gene matches: 4. The CDR3 reads CAWRDRGKDEQYF. The CDR3 coding sequence is TGTGCCTGGAGGGACAGGGGGAAGGACGAGCAGTACTTC.

The chain links TRBV6-1 to TRBJ2-7; 9 nucleotides agree with TRBD2. CDR1 and CDR2 from the germline V gene are MNHNS and SASEGT. The CDR3 length is 13 residues. The trim removed 4 bases at V and 4 bases at J, leaving 2 bases unmatched. CDR3 residues: CASSATSGYEQYF. The CDR3 region has the DNA TGTGCCAGCAGTGCCACTAGCGGGTACGAGCAGTACTTC.

This clone was detected a few times. The chain has TRBV2 and TRBJ1-2, with unresolved D. With 5 bases removed from V and 6 bases from J, the gap between germline ends came to 7 bases. In germline, CDR1 is SNHLY, CDR2 FYNNEI. The CDR3 is 11 residues long. CDR3: CASSNANGYTF. CDR3 DNA: TGTGCCAGCAGTAACGCGAATGGCTACACCTTC.

The chain carries TRBV5-6 and TRBJ2-7; D possibly corresponds to TRBD2 (5 bases). V lost 4 bases to trimming and J lost 1 base, with 9 bases between them. The CDR3 has 13 amino acids. Germline CDR1 SGHDT, CDR2 YYEEEE. The CDR3 sequence: CASSTGISYEQYF. The CDR3, as DNA: TGTGCCAGCAGCACCGGGATTTCCTACGAGCAGTACTTC.

The J gene is TRBJ1-2, the V gene TRBV7-9; TRBD1 matches at 8 bases. The CDR3 contains 15 residues. In germline, CDR1 is SEHNR, CDR2 FQNEAQ (reference sequence). The trim removed 1 base at V and 7 bases at J, leaving 8 bases unmatched. CDR3 residues: CASSLERQGNRGYTF. The CDR3 DNA reads as TGTGCCAGCAGCTTAGAAAGACAGGGGAATCGTGGCTACACCTTC.

The sample holds many counts of this clone. The gene calls are TRBV29-1 and TRBJ2-3; 7 bases line up with TRBD2. The CDR3 extends over 11 amino acids. The V gene end was trimmed by 3 bases and the J gene end by 9 bases; junction bases not matched to a gene: 3. The V gene's germline CDR1 is SQVTM and CDR2 ANQGSEA. CDR3 region: CSVDAGATQYF. The CDR3 nucleotides are TGCAGCGTTGATGCGGGAGCCACGCAGTATTTT.

The table lists this clone with a few counts. J is TRBJ2-1 and V is TRBV5-1; the D gene is possibly TRBD2 (5 bases). CDR1 and CDR2 (germline): SGHRS, YFSETQ. V dropped 5 bases and J dropped 0 bases, with 12 bases sitting between them. This CDR3 spans 15 amino acids. CDR3 bases: TGCGCCAGCAGGTTAGCGAGAAGCTCCTACAATGAGCAGTTCTTC. Protein: CASRLARSSYNEQFF.

The chain has TRBV13 and TRBJ2-4; no definite D call. The V and J ends lost 5 bases and 0 bases respectively, with 14 bases between them. CDR3 size: 16 residues. Germline V CDR1 and CDR2: PRHDT, FYEKMQ (reference sequence). In nucleotides, the CDR3 is TGTGCCAGCAGCCCACCCTCTGAGCTAGCCAAAAACATTCAGTACTTC. Translation gives CASSPPSELAKNIQYF.

The J gene is TRBJ1-2, the V gene TRBV10-3; D is unresolved. The CDR3 spans 14 residues. Germline V CDR1 and CDR2: ENHRY, SYGVKD. V lost 6 bases and J lost 0, with 11 bases in between. The CDR3 region is CAIRDGGSNYGYTF. The CDR3 DNA is TGTGCCATCAGGGACGGAGGATCTAACTATGGCTACACCTTC.

V is TRBV19 and J is TRBJ2-7; D remains unclear. Trimming removed 3 bases from V and 2 bases from J, with 5 bases in between. CDR3 length equals 12 residues. Germline CDR1 and CDR2: LNHDA and SQIVND (reference sequence). The CDR3 DNA follows: TGTGCCAGTAGTATCTCCCCCTACGAGCAGTACTTC. Its translation is CASSISPYEQYF.

The V gene is TRBV19, the J gene TRBJ2-6; TRBD2 matches 7 bases. This CDR3 is 15 amino acids long. CDR1 and CDR2 (germline): LNHDA, SQIVND (reference sequence). The junction had 3 bases not matched to a gene; V was cut back by 5 bases and J by 2 bases. CDR3 bases: TGTGCCAGTAGTGGACTAGTTCCTGGGGCCAACGTCCTGACTTTC. Translated, it gives CASSGLVPGANVLTF.

V gene TRBV6-6 combines with J gene TRBJ2-1; 9 positions agree with TRBD1. CDR1 is MNHNY and CDR2 is SVGAGI in the germline V gene (reference sequence). The CDR3 sequence is 15 residues long. V lost 7 bases, J lost 4 bases, and 8 bases stayed unmatched. The CDR3, as DNA: TGTGCCAGCACCATGACCGGGACAGGGTACAATGAGCAGTTCTTC. Translation: CASTMTGTGYNEQFF.

This chain links TRBV6-1 with TRBJ2-5; possibly TRBD2 for D (6 bases). Trimming shortened V by 1 base and J by 11 bases, and 14 bases separated the two germline ends. Germline CDR1 MNHNS, CDR2 SASEGT. The CDR3 has 13 amino acids. CDR3 amino acids: CASSEGGVSGQYF. CDR3 in DNA: TGTGCCAGCAGTGAAGGGGGGGTGTCAGGGCAGTACTTC.

The V call is TRBV7-3, the J call TRBJ2-3; D gene ambiguous. Germline V gene lookup returns CDR1 SGHTA and CDR2 FQGTGA. Trimming took 5 bases from V and 2 from J, leaving 11 bases between them. The CDR3 covers 14 residues. CDR3 sequence: CASSLTYLTDTQYF. Here the CDR3 DNA reads TGTGCCAGCAGCCTCACCTACCTCACAGATACGCAGTATTTT.

The V call is TRBV27, the J call TRBJ1-1; 10 bases agree with TRBD1. CDR3 length: 19 amino acids. Germline CDR1 and CDR2: MNHEY and SMNVEV (reference sequence). After removal of 4 bases from V and 1 base from J, the junction contained 15 bases not matched to a gene. The CDR3 coding sequence is TGTGCCAGCAGTTCAGATTTTCCGGGACAGGGGCTCGGGAACACTGAAGCTTTCTTT. Amino acid sequence: CASSSDFPGQGLGNTEAFF.

This clone showed up just a few times. The chain combines TRBV7-9 with TRBJ1-4; D possibly corresponds to TRBD1 (5 bases). The CDR3 length is 15 residues. The germline V and J ends were trimmed by 3 bases and 4 bases, with 12 bases remaining between them. Germline lookup yields CDR1 SEHNR and CDR2 FQNEAQ (reference sequence). CDR3 nucleotide sequence: TGTGCCAGCAGCTTCCAGGGAACGGTTAATGAAAAACTGTTTTTT. Encoded protein: CASSFQGTVNEKLFF.

This clone turned up a few times. The chain joins TRBV2 to TRBJ2-7; TRBD2 aligns across 7 bases. The germline gives CDR1 SNHLY, CDR2 FYNNEI. With V trimmed by 6 bases and J by 3 bases, 2 bases remained unmatched. The CDR3 contains 12 residues. CDR3 coding DNA: TGTGCCAGCAGCGCTAGCGGCTACGAGCAGTACTTC. It yields the protein CASSASGYEQYF. Filled out from reference TRBV2 and TRBJ2-7, the complete variable domain reads EPEVTQTPSHQVTQMGQEVILRCVPISNHLYFYWYRQILGQKVEFLVSFYNNEISEKSEIFDDQFSVERPDGSNFTLKIRSTKLEDSAMYFCASSASGYEQYFGPGTRLTVT.

This chain connects TRBV9 to TRBJ2-5, with 10 bases lining up with TRBD2. V dropped 2 bases and J dropped 6; count of bases not matched to a gene: 4. The CDR3 is made up of 14 amino acids. Germline V gene sequence: CDR1 SGDLS, CDR2 YYNGEE. CDR3 sequence reads: CASSVASGRQTQYF. The CDR3 DNA reads as TGTGCCAGCAGCGTCGCTAGCGGGAGACAGACCCAGTACTTC.

This clone was detected only a few times. This chain links TRBV2 with TRBJ2-7, with no clear D. Germline V gene lookup returns CDR1 SNHLY and CDR2 FYNNEI. V lost 5 bases and J 1 base, leaving 3 bases between the germline ends. The CDR3 is 11 residues long. In DNA form, the CDR3 reads TGTGCCAGCAGTTATTCCTACGAGCAGTACTTC. Its translation is CASSYSYEQYF. The full variable domain, completed using reference TRBV2 and TRBJ2-7, is EPEVTQTPSHQVTQMGQEVILRCVPISNHLYFYWYRQILGQKVEFLVSFYNNEISEKSEIFDDQFSVERPDGSNFTLKIRSTKLEDSAMYFCASSYSYEQYFGPGTRLTVT.